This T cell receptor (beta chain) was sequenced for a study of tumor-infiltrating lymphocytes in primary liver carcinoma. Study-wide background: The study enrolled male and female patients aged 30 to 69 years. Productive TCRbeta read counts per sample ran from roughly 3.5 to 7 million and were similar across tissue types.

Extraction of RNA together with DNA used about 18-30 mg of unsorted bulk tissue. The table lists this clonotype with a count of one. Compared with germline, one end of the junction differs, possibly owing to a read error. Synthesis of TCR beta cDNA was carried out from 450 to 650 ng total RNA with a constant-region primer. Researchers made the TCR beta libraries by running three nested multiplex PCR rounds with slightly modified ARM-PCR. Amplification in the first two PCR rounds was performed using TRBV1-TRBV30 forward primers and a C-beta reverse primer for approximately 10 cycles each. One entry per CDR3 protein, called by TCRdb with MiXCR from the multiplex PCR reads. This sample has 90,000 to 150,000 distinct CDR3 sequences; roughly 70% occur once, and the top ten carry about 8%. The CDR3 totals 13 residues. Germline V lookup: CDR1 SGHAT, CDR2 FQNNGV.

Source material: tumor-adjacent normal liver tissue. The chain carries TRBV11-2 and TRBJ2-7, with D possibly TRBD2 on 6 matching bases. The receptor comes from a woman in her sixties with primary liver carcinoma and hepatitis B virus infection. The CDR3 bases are TGCGCCAGCGGACGGACTACCTACTACAAGCAGTACTTC. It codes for CASGRTTYYKQYF.